A single sample is the source of the 18 T cell receptor beta chains below, sequenced in a study of OX40 agonist ivuxolimab in advanced cancers. Using immunoSEQ multiplex PCR, the repertoire was profiled, and TCRdb retains in-frame clones only, with some absent. The data contain around 150,000 clones, 94% of them singletons. The material was CD4+ or CD8+ T cells sorted from blood, obtained in a trial of the OX40 agonist ivuxolimab. These receptors were taken from an adult with an advanced solid tumor such as melanoma, head and neck, liver or kidney cancer.

V and J are TRBV7-2 and TRBJ1-3; weak D call: TRBD1 (5 bases). Germline V CDR1 and CDR2: SGHTA, FQGNSA. The CDR3 is 15 residues long. Trimming took off 5 bases at V and 2 bases at J, with 13 bases between the two ends. CDR3 loop: CASSPQGHTGNTIYF. The CDR3, as DNA: TGTGCCAGCAGCCCGCAGGGTCATACTGGAAACACCATATATTTT.

The chain carries TRBV19 and TRBJ2-7; a possible D gene is TRBD1 (6 bases). The CDR3 extends over 15 amino acids. Looked up from germline, CDR1 is LNHDA and CDR2 is SQIVND (reference sequence). The ends were cut back, 3 bases at V and 6 bases at J, with 18 bases in the middle. The CDR3 coding sequence is TGTGCCAGTAGTATGAGCAGGGGCGGTGGCGGCGAGCAGTACTTC. Amino acids: CASSMSRGGGGEQYF.

The chain employs TRBV6-5 and TRBJ1-1; perhaps TRBD1 as D (5 bases). Between the trimmed V and J ends, which lost 0 bases and 3 bases, there was a span of 14 bases. Looked up from germline, CDR1 is MNHEY and CDR2 is SVGAGI. The CDR3 sequence is 16 residues long. CDR3 sequence (DNA): TGTGCCAGCAGTTACTCGTCTGCCCGGGGCGACACTGAAGCTTTCTTT. As protein: CASSYSSARGDTEAFF.

J is TRBJ2-1 and V is TRBV4-2, with 9 nucleotides matching TRBD2. Germline-derived CDR1 and CDR2 are LGHNA and YNFKEQ. Trimming cost V 0 bases and J 4 bases; bases outside gene matches: 4. The CDR3 consists of 16 residues. CDR3 amino acids: CASSQDPTSGYNEQFF. The CDR3 nucleotides read TGTGCCAGCAGCCAAGACCCAACTAGCGGGTACAATGAGCAGTTCTTC.

CDR3 region: CASSPGQVGVSGNTIYF. The CDR3 DNA sequence: TGCGCCAGCAGCCCAGGACAGGTTGGGGTCTCCGGAAACACCATATATTTT. The gene calls are TRBV5-1 and TRBJ1-3; 7 bases match TRBD1. The V gene end was trimmed by 4 bases and the J gene end by 4 bases; junction bases not matched to a gene: 14. CDR1 and CDR2 (germline): SGHRS, YFSETQ. CDR3 length: 17 amino acids.

The V call is TRBV6-1, the J call TRBJ1-1, with 8 bases lining up with TRBD1. Looked up from germline, CDR1 is MNHNS and CDR2 is SASEGT. V dropped 6 bases and J dropped 1; count of bases not matched to a gene: 7. There are 15 residues in the CDR3. The CDR3 spells CASSSAGTGNTEAFF. The CDR3 DNA sequence: TGTGCCAGCAGCTCGGCCGGGACAGGGAACACTGAAGCTTTCTTT.

The chain recombines TRBV7-8 with TRBJ1-5, with D possibly being TRBD1 (6 bases). The CDR3 extends over 15 amino acids. Germline lookup yields CDR1 SGHVS and CDR2 FQNEAQ. V lost 5 bases and J lost 0, with 11 bases in between. CDR3 amino acids: CASSPRGASNQPQHF. The DNA of the CDR3 is TGTGCCAGCAGCCCTCGGGGGGCTAGCAATCAGCCCCAGCATTTT.

This clone appeared a single time. The chain employs TRBV11-3 and TRBJ2-2; possible D gene TRBD1, 5 bases. The CDR3 covers 14 residues. V gave up 5 bases and J gave up 1 base, with 8 bases separating them. CDR1 is SGHNT, CDR2 YENEEA, per germline. DNA for the CDR3: TGTGCCAGCAGCCACCAGGGGAACACCGGGGAGCTGTTTTTT. Residues: CASSHQGNTGELFF. The whole variable domain, remainder taken from reference TRBV11-3 and TRBJ2-2, is EAGVVQSPRYKIIEKKQPVAFWCNPISGHNTLYWYLQNLGQGPELLIRYENEEAVDDSQLPKDRFSAERLKGVDSTLKIQPAELGDSAVYLCASSHQGNTGELFFGEGSRLTVL.

This chain connects TRBV27 to TRBJ2-3; perhaps TRBD1 as D (5 bases). Germline-derived CDR1 and CDR2 are MNHEY and SMNVEV (reference sequence). This CDR3 comprises 15 residues. V was clipped by 4 bases and J by 4 bases, with 15 bases between them. For the CDR3, the DNA is TGTGCCAGCAGTTCATGGACACCATTGGCAGATACGCAGTATTTT. Translated, it gives CASSSWTPLADTQYF.

Comments on this clone: At one end the junction does not follow the germline gene, possibly because of a read error. The chain has TRBV18 and TRBJ1-1, with 10 nucleotides matching TRBD1. The germline CDR1 and CDR2 sequences are KGHSH and LQKENI. This CDR3 region has 12 residues. CDR3 nucleotides: TGTGCCAGCTCACCATGGGGGACAGGGGTTCAATTT. The encoded protein is CASSPWGTGVQF.

The chain links TRBV5-1 to TRBJ1-1; D gene ambiguous. The germline V and J ends were trimmed by 4 bases and 0 bases, with 10 bases remaining between them. The CDR3 runs to 14 residues. The germline gives CDR1 SGHRS, CDR2 YFSETQ. CDR3 nucleotide sequence: TGCGCCAGCAGCCCCATAAGCCTGAACACTGAAGCTTTCTTT. Translated, it gives CASSPISLNTEAFF.

The chain recombines TRBV2 with TRBJ1-2; no clear D gene. CDR3 length: 16 residues. CDR1 and CDR2 (germline): SNHLY, FYNNEI. Trimming shortened V by 7 bases and J by 0 bases, and 18 bases separated the two germline ends. The CDR3 region is CASIVRPALPNYGYTF. In nucleotides, the CDR3 is TGTGCCAGCATTGTCCGACCAGCACTTCCTAACTATGGCTACACCTTC.

V is TRBV11-2 and J is TRBJ1-1, with D possibly TRBD1 on 6 matching bases. The ends were cut back, 4 bases at V and 5 bases at J, with 14 bases in the middle. Per the germline V gene, CDR1 is SGHAT and CDR2 is FQNNGV. The CDR3 covers 14 residues. DNA of the CDR3: TGTGCCAGCAGCTCCTCACAGGGTAGGACTGAAGCTTTCTTT. Translated, it gives CASSSSQGRTEAFF.

This clone occurred a few times. The chain recombines TRBV2 with TRBJ1-6; D is unresolved. V lost 3 bases and J lost 9, with 15 bases in between. The CDR3 covers 15 residues. Per the germline V gene, CDR1 is SNHLY and CDR2 is FYNNEI. CDR3: CASSDRQTGISPLHF. DNA of the CDR3: TGTGCCAGCAGTGACCGGCAGACGGGCATTTCACCCCTCCACTTT.

This clone was found once. The J gene is TRBJ1-2, the V gene TRBV5-1; a weak D match, TRBD1 (5 bases). Trimming removed 4 bases from V and 4 bases from J, with 14 bases in between. CDR3 length: 14 residues. Germline V CDR1 and CDR2: SGHRS, YFSETQ. The CDR3 spells CASSPRRGTYGYTF. Written as DNA, the CDR3 is TGCGCCAGCAGCCCCCGGCGGGGCACCTATGGCTACACCTTC.

The chain has TRBV19 and TRBJ1-1; TRBD1 agrees at 8 bases. This CDR3 contains 13 residues. With 6 bases clipped from V and 5 bases from J, the junction kept 5 bases outside the gene matches. Germline CDR1 and CDR2: LNHDA and SQIVND (reference sequence). The CDR3 here is CASSRTGMTEAFF. The CDR3 nucleotides are TGTGCCAGTAGCAGGACAGGGATGACTGAAGCTTTCTTT.

This chain joins TRBV28 and TRBJ2-3, with D unresolved. V was clipped by 6 bases and J by 0 bases, with 19 bases between them. This CDR3 region has 17 residues. Germline CDR1 is MDHEN and CDR2 is SYDVKM. The chain's CDR3 is CASSPTTSAVSTDTQYF. The CDR3 bases are TGTGCCAGCAGCCCTACTACGTCCGCAGTTAGCACAGATACGCAGTATTTT.

The chain carries TRBV5-6 and TRBJ2-2; 9 bases agree with TRBD2. V was clipped by 4 bases and J by 4 bases; unmatched bases: 2. The CDR3 totals 14 residues. Per the germline V gene, CDR1 is SGHDT and CDR2 is YYEEEE. CDR3 DNA: TGTGCCAGCAGCCTAGCGGGACTCACCGGGGAGCTGTTTTTT. This translates into CASSLAGLTGELFF.